This T cell receptor (beta chain) appears in the sequencing data of a study of blood T cell repertoires in COVID-19. Study-wide background: Whether acute or convalescent, the COVID-19 samples came from the United States, Italy and Spain. Sources were T cells, B-cell-depleted T cells, or PBMCs; the material itself was cDNA or gDNA.

The CDR3 length is 15 residues. Unmatched junction bases numbered 10, after V lost 5 bases and J lost 7 bases. The germline V gene has CDR1 MNHEY and CDR2 SMNVEV (reference sequence). Per the original data handling: Reference gene primers were amplified, and this amplification served to estimate nucleated cell counts. Profiling relied on immunoSEQ multiplex PCR, and the TCRdb table lists in-frame clones only, not all of them. V, J and clone size were drawn from that table, and D and trimming were deduced from the DNA. In the table there are some 55,000 clones, approximately 80% of which are singletons.

The chain recombines TRBV27 with TRBJ1-2; TRBD1 agrees at 10 bases. Sequencing was done on a sample of peripheral blood. The receptor was derived from a man between 70 and 80 years old with active or convalescent COVID-19. The CDR3 bases are TGTGCCAGCAGTCCACTCCGACAGGGGGCCTTTGGCTACACCTTC. Residues: CASSPLRQGAFGYTF.